This record covers a single TCR beta chain. This sample is drawn from a study of blood T cell repertoires in COVID-19. About the study: Whether acute or convalescent, the COVID-19 samples came from the United States, Italy and Spain. Sources were T cells, B-cell-depleted T cells, or PBMCs; the material itself was cDNA or gDNA.

Patients in Seattle were enrolled during active infection, then followed longitudinally. Original processing notes: From reference gene primer amplification, estimates of nucleated cell counts were derived. Using immunoSEQ multiplex PCR, the repertoire was profiled, and TCRdb retains in-frame clones only, with some absent. That table supplies the V and J calls and clone size; D and trimming were determined from the DNA. Of fewer than 250,000 clones in the sample, around four fifths were seen once. The sequenced sample consisted of peripheral blood. The source of this sequence is a woman of 80 years or more with COVID-19, enrolled during active disease.

This CDR3 reads CASSLQGWGYTF. The CDR3 region has the DNA TGTGCCAGCAGTTTACAGGGATGGGGCTACACCTTC. J is TRBJ1-2 and V is TRBV28, with TRBD1 as a possible D gene (5 bases). The germline V gene encodes CDR1 MDHEN and CDR2 SYDVKM. Trimming shortened V by 2 bases and J by 8 bases, and 9 bases separated the two germline ends. The CDR3 covers 12 residues.